The 19 T cell receptor beta chains below were found in one sample sequenced in a study of T cells expressing NK-cell markers. TCRdb reprocessed the 5' RACE reads and stores each CDR3 protein as one record, lacking DNA. This repertoire includes 350,000 to 400,000 distinct CDR3 sequences. Sequencing was performed on blood T cells: a sorted CD56 or NKG2C T cell subset, CD4+ or CD8+ T cells, or bulk PBMC T cells (not recorded which). The receptors were sampled from a woman aged 50 to 60 in good health.

The chain joins TRBV5-6 to TRBJ2-1; TCRdb names TRBD1, which stays unverified in the absence of DNA. Per germline, CDR1 SGHDT and CDR2 YYEEEE. The length of the CDR3 is 18 residues. This chain's CDR3 is CASSIRNAPDGAYNEQFF.

The V and J genes are TRBV24-1 and TRBJ2-1; TCRdb's D call of TRBD2 is untestable without DNA. The germline V gene encodes CDR1 KGHDR and CDR2 SFDVKD. This CDR3 is built from 15 residues. The CDR3 sequence: CATSDLGDSPNEQFF.

The chain is built from TRBV29-1 and TRBJ2-7. Germline CDR1 reads SQVTM; CDR2 reads ANQGSEA. CDR3 size: 13 residues. The CDR3 protein is CSVVIGGPYEQYF.

The V call is TRBV5-1, the J call TRBJ1-1. The germline V gene has CDR1 SGHRS and CDR2 YFSETQ. CDR3 length: 15 amino acids. The CDR3 is CASSSDGYGGTEAFF.

The chain uses TRBV9 and TRBJ2-3; the TCRdb D gene call, TRBD2, has no DNA to confirm it. CDR1 and CDR2 from the germline V gene are SGDLS and YYNGEE. The CDR3 is 16 residues long. The CDR3 loop reads CASSATSGKSTDTQYF.

J is TRBJ2-5 and V is TRBV7-2; there is no DNA to check the TCRdb D call of TRBD2. The CDR3 is made up of 16 amino acids. From germline, CDR1 is SGHTA and CDR2 FQGNSA. CDR3: CASSLSPSGRGETQYF.

The CDR3 protein is CSVVRQQAHEQYF. This chain uses TRBV29-1 with TRBJ2-7; TCRdb picks TRBD1, but there is no DNA to check that call. CDR3 length: 13 residues. Germline V gene sequence: CDR1 SQVTM, CDR2 ANQGSEA.

The rearrangement joins TRBV10-2 to TRBJ2-1; TCRdb calls TRBD1, which cannot be checked without DNA. This CDR3 comprises 15 residues. Germline lookup yields CDR1 WSHSY and CDR2 SAAADI. CDR3 residues: CASTRQKGSYNEQFF.

J is TRBJ2-2 and V is TRBV5-1; the TRBD2 assignment by TCRdb is unverifiable without DNA. The CDR3 extends over 15 amino acids. CDR1 and CDR2 from the germline V gene are SGHRS and YFSETQ. The CDR3 sequence: CASRLYSGSTGELFF.

The chain couples TRBV20-1 to TRBJ1-1. The CDR3 totals 15 residues. The germline V gene has CDR1 DFQATT and CDR2 SNEGSKA (reference sequence). This CDR3 reads CSARDWKGSSTEAFF.

The chain couples TRBV5-1 to TRBJ2-7; TCRdb returns TRBD1, unconfirmable since there is no DNA. Per germline, CDR1 SGHRS and CDR2 YFSETQ. The CDR3 is made up of 15 amino acids. This chain's CDR3 is CASRTGVADLYEQYF.

V is TRBV9 and J is TRBJ2-7; TCRdb names TRBD1, which stays unverified in the absence of DNA. Germline CDR1 reads SGDLS; CDR2 reads YYNGEE. The CDR3 extends over 16 amino acids. The CDR3 sequence: CASSAQEAGASYEQYF.

The chain couples TRBV7-6 to TRBJ2-7; TCRdb picks TRBD1, but there is no DNA to check that call. CDR3 size: 16 residues. Germline assignment: CDR1 SGHVS and CDR2 FNYEAQ. The CDR3 is CASSLGTGGPSYEQYF. The variable domain in full, with the rest retrieved from reference TRBV7-6 and TRBJ2-7, is GAGVSQSPRYKVTKRGQDVALRCDPISGHVSLYWYRQALGQGPEFLTYFNYEAQQDKSGLPNDRFSAERPEGSISTLTIQRTEQRDSAMYRCASSLGTGGPSYEQYFGPGTRLTVT.

CDR3 sequence reads: CSAGGGATNEKLFF. The V gene is TRBV20-1, the J gene TRBJ1-4; the TCRdb call, TRBD1, lacks DNA for checking. The V gene's germline CDR1 is DFQATT and CDR2 SNEGSKA (reference sequence). The CDR3 runs to 14 residues.

This sequence joins TRBV27 and TRBJ1-3; with no DNA, the TCRdb D assignment of TRBD1 cannot be verified. Germline V CDR1 and CDR2: MNHEY, SMNVEV (reference sequence). This CDR3 has 16 amino acids. CDR3 residues: CASLLGAESSGNTIYF.

This rearrangement joins TRBV6-1 to TRBJ1-6; checking the TCRdb D call of TRBD1 is not possible without DNA. The germline V gene has CDR1 MNHNS and CDR2 SASEGT. The CDR3 extends over 14 amino acids. CDR3 amino acids: CASSEGQGDSPLHF.

The V call is TRBV5-1, the J call TRBJ1-4; checking the TCRdb D call of TRBD1 is not possible without DNA. CDR1 and CDR2 (germline): SGHRS, YFSETQ. The CDR3 spans 15 residues. The CDR3 is CASSPLGQVYEKLFF.

The CDR3 loop is CATSEARTSYNEQFF. The rearrangement links TRBV24-1 to TRBJ2-1. The CDR3 is made up of 15 amino acids. The germline V gene encodes CDR1 KGHDR and CDR2 SFDVKD.

The J gene is TRBJ1-5, the V gene TRBV10-3; TCRdb's assignment of TRBD1 cannot be checked, as there is no DNA. The V gene's germline CDR1 is ENHRY and CDR2 SYGVKD. The CDR3 has 15 amino acids. CDR3 region: CAIGQGPTDNQPQHF.